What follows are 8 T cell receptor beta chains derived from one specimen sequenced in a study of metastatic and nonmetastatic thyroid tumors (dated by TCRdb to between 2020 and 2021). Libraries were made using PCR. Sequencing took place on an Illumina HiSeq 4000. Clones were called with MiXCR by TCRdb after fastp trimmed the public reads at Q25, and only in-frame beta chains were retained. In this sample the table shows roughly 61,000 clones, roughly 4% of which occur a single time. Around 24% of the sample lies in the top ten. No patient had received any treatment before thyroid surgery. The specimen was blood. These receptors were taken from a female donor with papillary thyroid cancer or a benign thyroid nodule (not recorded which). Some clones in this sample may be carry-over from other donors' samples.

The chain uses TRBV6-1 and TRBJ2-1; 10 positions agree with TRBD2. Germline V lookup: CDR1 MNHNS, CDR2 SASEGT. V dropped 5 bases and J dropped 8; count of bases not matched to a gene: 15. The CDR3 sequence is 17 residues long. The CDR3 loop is CASSPLTSGNMVDEQFF. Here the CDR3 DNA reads TGTGCCAGCAGTCCCTTAACTAGCGGGAATATGGTCGATGAGCAGTTCTTC.

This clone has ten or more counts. The CDR3 here is CASSVRGGRETQYF. The DNA of the CDR3 is TGTGCCAGCAGCGTTCGAGGAGGGAGAGAGACCCAGTACTTC. The chain combines TRBV7-2 with TRBJ2-5, with a possible D match to TRBD2 (6 bases). This CDR3 is built from 14 residues. Germline CDR1 reads SGHTA; CDR2 reads FQGNSA. V shed 5 bases and J shed 4 bases, with 14 bases lying between them.

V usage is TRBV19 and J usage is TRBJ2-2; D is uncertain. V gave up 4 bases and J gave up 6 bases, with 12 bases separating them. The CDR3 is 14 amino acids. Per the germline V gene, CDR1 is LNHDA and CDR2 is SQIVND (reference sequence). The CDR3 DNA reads TGTGCCAGTAGTAGGGTGCTTGACGCCGGGGAGCTGTTTTTT. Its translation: CASSRVLDAGELFF.

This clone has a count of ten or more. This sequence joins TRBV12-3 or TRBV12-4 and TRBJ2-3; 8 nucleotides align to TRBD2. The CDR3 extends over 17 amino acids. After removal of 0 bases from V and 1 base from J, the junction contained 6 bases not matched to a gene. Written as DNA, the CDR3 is TGTGCCAGCAGTTTAGCCCCAGCGGGAGCTGGCACAGATACGCAGTATTTT. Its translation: CASSLAPAGAGTDTQYF.

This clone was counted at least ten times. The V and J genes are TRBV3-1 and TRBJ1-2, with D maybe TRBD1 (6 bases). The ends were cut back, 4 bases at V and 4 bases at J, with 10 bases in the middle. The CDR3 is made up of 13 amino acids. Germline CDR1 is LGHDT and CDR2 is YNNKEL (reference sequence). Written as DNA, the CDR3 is TGTGCCAGCAGCCGGAAGGACAGCTATGGCTACACCTTC. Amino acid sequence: CASSRKDSYGYTF.

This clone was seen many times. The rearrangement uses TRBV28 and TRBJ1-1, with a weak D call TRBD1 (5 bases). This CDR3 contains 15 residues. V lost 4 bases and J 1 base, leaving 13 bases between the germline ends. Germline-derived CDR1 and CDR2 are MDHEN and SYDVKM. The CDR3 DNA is TGTGCCAGCAGTTCCAGGGCACCTCCGAACACTGAAGCTTTCTTT. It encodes CASSSRAPPNTEAFF.

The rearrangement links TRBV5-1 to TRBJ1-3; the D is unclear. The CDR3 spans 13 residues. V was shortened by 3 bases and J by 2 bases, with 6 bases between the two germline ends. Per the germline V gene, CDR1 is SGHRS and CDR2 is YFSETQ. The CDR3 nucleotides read TGCGCCAGCAGCTGGGAGCCTGGAAACACCATATATTTT. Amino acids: CASSWEPGNTIYF. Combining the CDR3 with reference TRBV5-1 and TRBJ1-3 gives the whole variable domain KAGVTQTPRYLIKTRGQQVTLSCSPISGHRSVSWYQQTPGQGLQFLFEYFSETQRNKGNFPGRFSGRQFSNSRSEMNVSTLELGDSALYLCASSWEPGNTIYFGEGSWLTVV.

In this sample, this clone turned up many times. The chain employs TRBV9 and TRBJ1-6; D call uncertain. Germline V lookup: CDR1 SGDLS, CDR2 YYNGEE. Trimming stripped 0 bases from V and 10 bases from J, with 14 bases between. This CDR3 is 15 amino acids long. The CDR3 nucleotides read TGTGCCAGCAGCGTAGAGGACCAGCCATGGTCACCCCTCCACTTT. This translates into CASSVEDQPWSPLHF.